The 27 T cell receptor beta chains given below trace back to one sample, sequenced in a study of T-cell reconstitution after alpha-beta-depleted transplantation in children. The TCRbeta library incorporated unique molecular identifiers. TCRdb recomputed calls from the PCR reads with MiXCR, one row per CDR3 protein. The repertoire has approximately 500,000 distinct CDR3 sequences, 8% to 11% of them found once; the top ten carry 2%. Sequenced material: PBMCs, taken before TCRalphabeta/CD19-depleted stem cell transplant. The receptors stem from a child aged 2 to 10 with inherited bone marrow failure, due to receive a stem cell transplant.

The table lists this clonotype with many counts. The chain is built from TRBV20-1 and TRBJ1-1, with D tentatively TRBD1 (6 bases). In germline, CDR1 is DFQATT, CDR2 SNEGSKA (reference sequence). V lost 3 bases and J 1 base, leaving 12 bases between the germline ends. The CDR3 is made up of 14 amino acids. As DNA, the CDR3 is TGCAGTGCTAGGGAACAGGGATGGAACACTGAAGCTTTCTTT. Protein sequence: CSAREQGWNTEAFF.

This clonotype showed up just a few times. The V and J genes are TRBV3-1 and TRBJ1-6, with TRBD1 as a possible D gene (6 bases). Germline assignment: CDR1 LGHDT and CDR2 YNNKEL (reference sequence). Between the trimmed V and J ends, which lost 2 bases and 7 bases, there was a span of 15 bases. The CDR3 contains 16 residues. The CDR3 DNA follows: TGTGCCAGCAGCCAATACGTGGACAGTTCCAATTCACCCCTCCACTTT. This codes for CASSQYVDSSNSPLHF.

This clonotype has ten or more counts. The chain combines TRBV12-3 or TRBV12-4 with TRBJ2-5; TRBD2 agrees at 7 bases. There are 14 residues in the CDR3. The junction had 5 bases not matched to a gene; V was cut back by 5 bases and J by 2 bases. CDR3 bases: TGTGCCAGCAGTCCGAAGCGGGGACAAGAGACCCAGTACTTC. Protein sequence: CASSPKRGQETQYF.

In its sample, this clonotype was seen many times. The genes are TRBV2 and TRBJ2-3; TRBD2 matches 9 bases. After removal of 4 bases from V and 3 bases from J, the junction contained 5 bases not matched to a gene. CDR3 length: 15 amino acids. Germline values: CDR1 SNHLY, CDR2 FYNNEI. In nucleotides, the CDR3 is TGTGCCAGCAGTGTCGGGCTAGCGGGGACAGATACGCAGTATTTT. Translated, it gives CASSVGLAGTDTQYF.

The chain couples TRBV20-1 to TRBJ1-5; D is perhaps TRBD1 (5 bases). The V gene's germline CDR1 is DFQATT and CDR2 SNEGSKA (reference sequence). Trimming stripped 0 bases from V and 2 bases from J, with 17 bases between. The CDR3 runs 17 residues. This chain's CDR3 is CSARDLSRGMGNQPQHF. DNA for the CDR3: TGCAGTGCTAGAGATCTCTCTAGGGGAATGGGCAATCAGCCCCAGCATTTT.

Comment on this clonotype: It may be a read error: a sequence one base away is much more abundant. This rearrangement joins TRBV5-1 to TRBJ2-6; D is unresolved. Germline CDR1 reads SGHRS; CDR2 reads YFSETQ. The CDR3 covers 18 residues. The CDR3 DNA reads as TGCGCCAGCAGCTTGGCGGGCGGACCGAGCTCTGTGGCCAACGTCCTGACTTTC. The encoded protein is CASSLAGGPSSVANVLTF.

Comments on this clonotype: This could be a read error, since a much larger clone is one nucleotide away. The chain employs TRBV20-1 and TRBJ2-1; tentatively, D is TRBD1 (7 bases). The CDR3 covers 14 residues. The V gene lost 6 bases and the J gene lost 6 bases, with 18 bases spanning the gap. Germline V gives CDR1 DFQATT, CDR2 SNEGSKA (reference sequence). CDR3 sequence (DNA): TGCAGTGCCTTCAGCGGGCCAGGGGGCAATGAGCAGTTCTTC. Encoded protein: CSAFSGPGGNEQFF.

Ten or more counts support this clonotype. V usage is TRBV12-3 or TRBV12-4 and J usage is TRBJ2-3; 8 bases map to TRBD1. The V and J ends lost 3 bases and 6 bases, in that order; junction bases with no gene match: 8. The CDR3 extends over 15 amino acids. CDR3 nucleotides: TGTGCCAGCAGTTTTTCTGGACAGGGAACGGATACGCAGTATTTT. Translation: CASSFSGQGTDTQYF.

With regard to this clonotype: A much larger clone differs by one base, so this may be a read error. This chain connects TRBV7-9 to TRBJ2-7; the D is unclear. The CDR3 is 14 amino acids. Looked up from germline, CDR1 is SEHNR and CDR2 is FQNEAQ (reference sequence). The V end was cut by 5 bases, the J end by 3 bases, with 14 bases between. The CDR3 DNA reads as TGTGCCAGCAGCCCCCTAACCGAAAGCTACGAGCAGTACGTC. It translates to CASSPLTESYEQYV.

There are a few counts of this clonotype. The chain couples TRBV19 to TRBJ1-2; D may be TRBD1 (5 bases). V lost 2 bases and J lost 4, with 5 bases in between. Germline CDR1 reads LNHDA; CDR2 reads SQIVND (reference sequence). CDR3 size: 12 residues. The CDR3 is CASSIQGYGYTF. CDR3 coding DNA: TGTGCCAGTAGTATACAGGGCTATGGCTACACCTTC.

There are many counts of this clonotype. The CDR3 loop is CARGIGGPATDTQYF. CDR3 sequence (DNA): TGTGCCAGGGGGATAGGGGGGCCTGCCACAGATACGCAGTATTTT. This sequence joins TRBV2 and TRBJ2-3; D may be TRBD1 or TRBD2 (6 bases each). Germline V gives CDR1 SNHLY, CDR2 FYNNEI. V lost 9 bases, J lost 2 bases, and 18 bases lay in between. The CDR3 consists of 15 residues.

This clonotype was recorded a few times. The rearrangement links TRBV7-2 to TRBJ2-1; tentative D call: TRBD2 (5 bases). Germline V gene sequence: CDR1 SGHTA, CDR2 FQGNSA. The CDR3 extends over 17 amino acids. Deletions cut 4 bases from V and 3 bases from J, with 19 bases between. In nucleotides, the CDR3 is TGTGCCAGCAGCTCATTCGAGGGCGTGGGATTCTACAATGAGCAGTTCTTC. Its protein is CASSSFEGVGFYNEQFF.

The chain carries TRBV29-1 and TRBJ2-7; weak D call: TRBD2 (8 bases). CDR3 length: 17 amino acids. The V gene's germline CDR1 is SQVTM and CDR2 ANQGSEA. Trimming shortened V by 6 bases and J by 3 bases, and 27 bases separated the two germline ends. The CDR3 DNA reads TGCAGCGTCGAGGGGGCCGAGTCCAGCGGGAGTATCTACGAGCAGTACTTC. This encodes CSVEGAESSGSIYEQYF.

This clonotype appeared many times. The CDR3 DNA follows: TGTGCCAGCAGTTACAAGGGACTAGCCCCAGATACGCAGTATTTT. It is translated as CASSYKGLAPDTQYF. The chain uses TRBV6-5 and TRBJ2-3, with TRBD2 identical over 9 bases. Germline CDR1 and CDR2: MNHEY and SVGAGI. The CDR3 runs 15 residues. Unmatched junction bases numbered 4, after V lost 2 bases and J lost 4 bases.

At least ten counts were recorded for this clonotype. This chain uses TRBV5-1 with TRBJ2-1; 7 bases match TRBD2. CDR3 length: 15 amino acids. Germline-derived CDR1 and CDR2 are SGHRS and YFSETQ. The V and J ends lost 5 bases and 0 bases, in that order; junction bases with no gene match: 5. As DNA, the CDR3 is TGCGCCAGCAGGCTAGCGGCCAGCTCCTACAATGAGCAGTTCTTC. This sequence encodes CASRLAASSYNEQFF.

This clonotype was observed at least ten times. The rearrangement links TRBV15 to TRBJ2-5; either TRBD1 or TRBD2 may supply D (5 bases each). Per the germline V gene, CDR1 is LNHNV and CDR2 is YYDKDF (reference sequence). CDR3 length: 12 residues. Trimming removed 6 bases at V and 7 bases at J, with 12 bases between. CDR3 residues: CATRGPQGTQYF. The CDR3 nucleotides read TGTGCCACCAGGGGACCTCAGGGGACCCAGTACTTC.

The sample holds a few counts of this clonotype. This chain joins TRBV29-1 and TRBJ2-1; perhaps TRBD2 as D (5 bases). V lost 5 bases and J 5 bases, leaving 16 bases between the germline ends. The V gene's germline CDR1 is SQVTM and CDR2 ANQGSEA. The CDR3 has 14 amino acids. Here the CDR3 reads CSVIFEGQDNEQFF. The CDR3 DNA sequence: TGCAGCGTTATATTCGAGGGCCAGGACAATGAGCAGTTCTTC.

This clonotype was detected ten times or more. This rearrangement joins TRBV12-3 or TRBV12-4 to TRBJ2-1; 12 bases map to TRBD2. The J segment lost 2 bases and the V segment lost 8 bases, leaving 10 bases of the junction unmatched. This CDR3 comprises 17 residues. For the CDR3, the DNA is TGTGCCAGCGGGACGCGACTAGCGGGAGTCCCCTACAATGAGCAGTTCTTC. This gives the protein CASGTRLAGVPYNEQFF.

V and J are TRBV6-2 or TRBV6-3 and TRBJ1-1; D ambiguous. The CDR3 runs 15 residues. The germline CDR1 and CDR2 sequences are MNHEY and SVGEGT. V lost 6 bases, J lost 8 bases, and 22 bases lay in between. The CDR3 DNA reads TGTGCCAGCAGCTACGTCTACGGTCGCGGGAGAGAAGCTTTCTTT. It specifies CASSYVYGRGREAFF.

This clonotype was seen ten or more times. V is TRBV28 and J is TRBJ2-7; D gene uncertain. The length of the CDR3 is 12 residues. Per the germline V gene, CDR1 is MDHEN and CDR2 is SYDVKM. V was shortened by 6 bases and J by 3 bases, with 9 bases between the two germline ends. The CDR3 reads CASRTPSYEQYF. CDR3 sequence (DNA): TGTGCCAGCAGAACTCCCAGCTACGAGCAGTACTTC.

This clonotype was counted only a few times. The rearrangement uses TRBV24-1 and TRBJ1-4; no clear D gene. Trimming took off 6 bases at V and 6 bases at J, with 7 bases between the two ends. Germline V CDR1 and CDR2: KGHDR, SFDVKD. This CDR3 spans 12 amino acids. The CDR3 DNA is TGTGCCACCAGTTCCGGTGATGAAAAACTGTTTTTT. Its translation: CATSSGDEKLFF.

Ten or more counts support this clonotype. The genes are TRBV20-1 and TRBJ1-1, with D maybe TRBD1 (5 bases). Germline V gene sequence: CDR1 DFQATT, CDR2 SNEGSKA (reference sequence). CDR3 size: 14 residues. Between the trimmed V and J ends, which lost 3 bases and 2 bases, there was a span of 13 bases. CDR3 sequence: CSASWGSVNTEAFF. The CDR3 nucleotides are TGCAGTGCTAGTTGGGGGTCTGTCAACACTGAAGCTTTCTTT.

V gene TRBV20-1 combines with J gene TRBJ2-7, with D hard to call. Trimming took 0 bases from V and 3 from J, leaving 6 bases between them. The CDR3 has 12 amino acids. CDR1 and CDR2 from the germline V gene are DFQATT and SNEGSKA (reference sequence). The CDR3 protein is CSAREGGYEQYF. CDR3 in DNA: TGCAGTGCTAGAGAAGGCGGCTACGAGCAGTACTTC.

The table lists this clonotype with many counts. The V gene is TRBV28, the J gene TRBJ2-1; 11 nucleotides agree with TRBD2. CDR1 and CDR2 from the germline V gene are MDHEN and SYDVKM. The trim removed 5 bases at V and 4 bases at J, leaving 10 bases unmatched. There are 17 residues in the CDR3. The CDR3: CASSPQRLAGRYNEQFF. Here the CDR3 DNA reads TGTGCCAGCAGTCCCCAACGACTAGCGGGAAGGTACAATGAGCAGTTCTTC.

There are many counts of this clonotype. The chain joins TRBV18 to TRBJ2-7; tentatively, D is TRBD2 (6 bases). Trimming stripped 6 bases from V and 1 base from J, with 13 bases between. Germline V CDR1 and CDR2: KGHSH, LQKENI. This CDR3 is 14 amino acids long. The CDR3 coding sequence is TGTGCCAGCTCCCGGGGACTTTTATCCTACGAGCAGTACTTC. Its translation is CASSRGLLSYEQYF. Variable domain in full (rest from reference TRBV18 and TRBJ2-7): NAGVMQNPRHLVRRRGQEARLRCSPMKGHSHVYWYRQLPEEGLKFMVYLQKENIIDESGMPKERFSAEFPKEGPSILRIQQVVRGDSAAYFCASSRGLLSYEQYFGPGTRLTVT.

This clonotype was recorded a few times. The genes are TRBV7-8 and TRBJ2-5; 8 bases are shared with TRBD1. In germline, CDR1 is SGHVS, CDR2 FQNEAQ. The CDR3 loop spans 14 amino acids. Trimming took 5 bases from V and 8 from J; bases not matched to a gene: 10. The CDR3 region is CASSPWTGIVTQYF. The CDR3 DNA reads TGTGCCAGCAGCCCTTGGACAGGGATCGTCACCCAGTACTTC. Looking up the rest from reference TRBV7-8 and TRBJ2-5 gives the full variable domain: GAGVSQSPRYKVAKRGQDVALRCDPISGHVSLFWYQQALGQGPEFLTYFQNEAQLDKSGLPSDRFFAERPEGSVSTLKIQRTQQEDSAVYLCASSPWTGIVTQYFGPGTRLLVL.

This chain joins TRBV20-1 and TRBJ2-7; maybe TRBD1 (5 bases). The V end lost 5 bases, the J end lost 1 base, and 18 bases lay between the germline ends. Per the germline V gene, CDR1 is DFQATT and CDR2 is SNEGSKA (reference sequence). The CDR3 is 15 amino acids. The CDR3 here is CSAAFPVGVSYEQYF. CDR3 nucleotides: TGCAGTGCTGCCTTCCCCGTAGGGGTGTCCTACGAGCAGTACTTC.